Listed below are T cell receptor beta chains from one sample, sequenced in a study of CD8+CD57+ T cells in acquired aplastic anemia. In TCRdb, the reads were re-called with MiXCR into one record per CDR3 protein. The sample lists around 500,000 distinct CDR3 sequences, roughly 34% seen once, with less than 0.85% in the top ten. The specimen was sorted CD4+, CD8+, or CD8+CD57+ T cells (not recorded which) from PBMCs. These receptors came from a human donor with aplastic anemia. Both conserved end residues are part of each CDR3. The order of the fields is clone size, V gene, J gene, D gene, CDR3 protein, CDR3 DNA. A D gene is named only where the DNA matches it firmly. Only some rows state a clone size, as once, few, many or a class for expanded clones.

abundance: many
v_gene: TRBV2
j_gene: TRBJ1-1
d_gene: -
CDR3aa: CASSDTSEAFF
CDR3nt: TGTGCCAGCAGTGATACTTCTGAAGCTTTCTTT

abundance: many
v_gene: TRBV2
j_gene: TRBJ1-6
d_gene: -
CDR3aa: CASRGLFYNSPLHF
CDR3nt: TGTGCCAGTCGTGGACTGTTCTATAATTCACCCCTCCACTTT

abundance: few
v_gene: TRBV7-3
j_gene: TRBJ1-2
d_gene: TRBD1
CDR3aa: CASSSTSGGDYGYTF
CDR3nt: TGTGCCAGCAGCTCAACCTCAGGGGGGGACTATGGCTACACCTTC

abundance: -
v_gene: TRBV12-3/TRBV12-4
j_gene: TRBJ2-7
d_gene: TRBD2
CDR3aa: CASRGGGIYEQYF
CDR3nt: TGTGCCAGCCGAGGCGGGGGGATCTACGAGCAGTACTTC

abundance: -
v_gene: TRBV9
j_gene: TRBJ2-1
d_gene: -
CDR3aa: CASSVGGALFSEQFF
CDR3nt: TGTGCCAGCAGCGTAGGGGGGGCCTTATTTAGTGAGCAGTTCTTC

abundance: many
v_gene: TRBV20-1
j_gene: TRBJ1-3
d_gene: -
CDR3aa: CSASWAVTGNTIYF
CDR3nt: TGCAGTGCTAGCTGGGCAGTGACCGGAAACACCATATATTTT

abundance: -
v_gene: TRBV15
j_gene: TRBJ2-5
d_gene: -
CDR3aa: CATSPGQETQYF
CDR3nt: TGTGCCACCAGTCCAGGGCAAGAGACCCAGTACTTC

abundance: few
v_gene: TRBV5-1
j_gene: TRBJ2-3
d_gene: -
CDR3aa: CASSLTSFPDTQYF
CDR3nt: TGCGCCAGCAGCTTGACTAGTTTTCCAGATACGCAGTATTTT

abundance: -
v_gene: TRBV10-3
j_gene: TRBJ1-1
d_gene: TRBD1
CDR3aa: CAGSLGQANTEAFF
CDR3nt: TGTGCCGGCAGTTTGGGACAGGCGAACACTGAAGCTTTCTTT

abundance: many
v_gene: TRBV15
j_gene: TRBJ1-2
d_gene: TRBD1
CDR3aa: CATSREGQGAEGYTF
CDR3nt: TGTGCCACCAGCAGAGAGGGACAGGGGGCAGAAGGCTACACCTTC

abundance: many
v_gene: TRBV29-1
j_gene: TRBJ1-5
d_gene: -
CDR3aa: CSVGGNQPQHF
CDR3nt: TGCAGCGTAGGGGGCAATCAGCCCCAGCATTTT

abundance: few
v_gene: TRBV14
j_gene: TRBJ1-4
d_gene: -
CDR3aa: CASSHFQADEKLFF
CDR3nt: TGTGCCAGCAGCCACTTCCAGGCTGATGAAAAACTGTTTTTT

abundance: many
v_gene: TRBV25-1
j_gene: TRBJ2-2
d_gene: TRBD1
CDR3aa: CASSAFSGTENTGELFF
CDR3nt: TGTGCCAGCAGTGCGTTCTCCGGGACAGAAAACACCGGGGAGCTGTTTTTT

abundance: -
v_gene: TRBV19
j_gene: TRBJ1-6
d_gene: TRBD1
CDR3aa: CASSIGDRDSPLHF
CDR3nt: TGTGCCAGTAGTATAGGGGACAGGGATTCACCCCTCCACTTT

abundance: -
v_gene: TRBV29-1
j_gene: TRBJ1-2
d_gene: TRBD1
CDR3aa: CSVFNTGTGGDLGYTF
CDR3nt: TGCAGCGTTTTTAACACCGGGACAGGGGGCGATCTGGGCTACACCTTC

abundance: many
v_gene: TRBV20-1
j_gene: TRBJ1-2
d_gene: -
CDR3aa: CSARARVPNYGYTF
CDR3nt: TGCAGTGCTAGAGCAAGGGTCCCTAACTATGGCTACACCTTC

abundance: -
v_gene: TRBV6-5
j_gene: TRBJ2-5
d_gene: -
CDR3aa: CASSSNSETQYF
CDR3nt: TGTGCCAGCAGTTCAAACTCCGAGACCCAGTACTTC

abundance: few
v_gene: TRBV5-1
j_gene: TRBJ2-1
d_gene: -
CDR3aa: CASSLEGLNEQFF
CDR3nt: TGTGCCAGCAGCCTTGAGGGTCTCAATGAGCAGTTCTTC

abundance: -
v_gene: TRBV7-6
j_gene: TRBJ2-2
d_gene: -
CDR3aa: CASSLAPRGTGELFF
CDR3nt: TGTGCCAGCAGCTTAGCGCCCAGGGGAACCGGGGAGCTGTTTTTT

abundance: many
v_gene: TRBV20-1
j_gene: TRBJ2-5
d_gene: TRBD2
CDR3aa: CSASMTSGRYQETQYF
CDR3nt: TGCAGTGCTAGTATGACTAGCGGGCGGTACCAAGAGACCCAGTACTTC

abundance: many
v_gene: TRBV20-1
j_gene: TRBJ2-7
d_gene: -
CDR3aa: CSARERPLTVYEQYF
CDR3nt: TGCAGTGCTAGAGAGCGACCGCTCACTGTCTACGAGCAGTACTTC

abundance: many
v_gene: TRBV7-3
j_gene: TRBJ1-5
d_gene: -
CDR3aa: CASSLISGGNQPQHF
CDR3nt: TGTGCCAGCAGCTTAATTAGTGGCGGCAATCAGCCCCAGCATTTT

abundance: -
v_gene: TRBV19
j_gene: TRBJ1-2
d_gene: -
CDR3aa: CAWSETGCYGYTF
CDR3nt: TGTGCCTGGAGTGAAACAGGGTGCTATGGCTACACCTTC

abundance: -
v_gene: TRBV29-1
j_gene: TRBJ2-7
d_gene: TRBD2
CDR3aa: CSVEALAGSYEQYF
CDR3nt: TGCAGCGTTGAAGCACTAGCGGGATCCTACGAGCAGTACTTC

abundance: many
v_gene: TRBV2
j_gene: TRBJ1-2
d_gene: TRBD1
CDR3aa: CASSEQGAGYGYTF
CDR3nt: TGTGCCAGCAGCGAACAGGGGGCCGGCTATGGCTACACCTTC

abundance: many
v_gene: TRBV15
j_gene: TRBJ1-5
d_gene: -
CDR3aa: CATSRDLGCRAQHF
CDR3nt: TGTGCCACCAGCAGAGATCTGGGGTGTAGAGCCCAGCATTTT

abundance: -
v_gene: TRBV5-1
j_gene: TRBJ1-1
d_gene: TRBD1
CDR3aa: CASSPGQSGTEAFF
CDR3nt: TGCGCCAGCAGCCCGGGACAGAGCGGTACTGAAGCTTTCTTT

abundance: many
v_gene: TRBV10-3
j_gene: TRBJ2-3
d_gene: -
CDR3aa: CAISDPGTTSDTQYF
CDR3nt: TGTGCCATCAGTGACCCCGGGACCACGTCAGATACGCAGTATTTT

abundance: many
v_gene: TRBV12-3/TRBV12-4
j_gene: TRBJ2-7
d_gene: -
CDR3aa: CASSFGGASYEQYF
CDR3nt: TGTGCCAGCAGTTTCGGCGGGGCATCTTACGAGCAGTACTTC

abundance: few
v_gene: TRBV5-6
j_gene: TRBJ1-5
d_gene: -
CDR3aa: CASSQISTGARPQHF
CDR3nt: TGTGCCAGCAGCCAAATATCGACAGGAGCACGGCCCCAGCATTTT

abundance: -
v_gene: TRBV3-1
j_gene: TRBJ2-7
d_gene: TRBD2
CDR3aa: CASSQDLSISGTTAYEQYF
CDR3nt: TGTGCCAGCAGCCAAGATCTCTCCATATCCGGGACTACCGCCTACGAGCAGTACTTC

abundance: few
v_gene: TRBV5-5
j_gene: TRBJ1-2
d_gene: -
CDR3aa: CASSLDSHYGYTF
CDR3nt: TGTGCCAGCAGCTTGGACAGCCACTATGGCTACACCTTC

abundance: many
v_gene: TRBV7-2
j_gene: TRBJ1-2
d_gene: -
CDR3aa: CASSLAPISAGYTF
CDR3nt: TGTGCCAGCAGCTTAGCCCCTATTAGTGCTGGCTACACCTTC

abundance: many
v_gene: TRBV7-9
j_gene: TRBJ2-3
d_gene: -
CDR3aa: CASSLGPSDTQYF
CDR3nt: TGTGCCAGCAGCTTGGGTCCGTCAGATACGCAGTATTTT

abundance: many
v_gene: TRBV2
j_gene: TRBJ1-5
d_gene: -
CDR3aa: CASRETRSGQPQHF
CDR3nt: TGTGCCAGCAGAGAGACCCGTTCTGGTCAGCCCCAGCATTTT

abundance: many
v_gene: TRBV7-9
j_gene: TRBJ1-2
d_gene: TRBD1
CDR3aa: CASSKPGTGNDGYTF
CDR3nt: TGTGCCAGCAGCAAGCCCGGGACAGGAAACGATGGCTACACCTTC

abundance: once
v_gene: TRBV5-1
j_gene: TRBJ2-1
d_gene: -
CDR3aa: CASSLAGQGNEQFF
CDR3nt: TGCGCCAGCAGCTTGGCCGGCCAGGGCAATGAGCAGTTCTTC

abundance: -
v_gene: TRBV9
j_gene: TRBJ2-7
d_gene: -
CDR3aa: CASSVGTQTGRWIPYEQYF
CDR3nt: TGTGCCAGCAGCGTGGGGACCCAGACGGGACGGTGGATTCCCTACGAGCAGTACTTC

abundance: many
v_gene: TRBV19
j_gene: TRBJ2-5
d_gene: TRBD2
CDR3aa: CASSISGGDQETQYF
CDR3nt: TGTGCCAGTAGTATAAGCGGGGGGGATCAAGAGACCCAGTACTTC

abundance: many
v_gene: TRBV10-3
j_gene: TRBJ2-3
d_gene: TRBD2
CDR3aa: CAISEASGKQYF
CDR3nt: TGTGCCATCAGCGAGGCTAGCGGGAAACAGTATTTT

abundance: once
v_gene: TRBV7-6
j_gene: TRBJ2-1
d_gene: -
CDR3aa: CASSLEDANEQFF
CDR3nt: TGTGCCAGCAGCTTAGAAGACGCCAATGAGCAGTTCTTC

abundance: few
v_gene: TRBV6-1
j_gene: TRBJ1-2
d_gene: -
CDR3aa: CASSEYVYNYGYTF
CDR3nt: TGTGCCAGCAGTGAATATGTGTATAACTATGGCTACACCTTC

abundance: -
v_gene: TRBV5-4
j_gene: TRBJ2-4
d_gene: TRBD2
CDR3aa: CASSMGLAGGSYIQYF
CDR3nt: TGTGCCAGCAGCATGGGACTAGCGGGAGGTTCTTACATTCAGTACTTC

abundance: -
v_gene: TRBV10-3
j_gene: TRBJ1-3
d_gene: -
CDR3aa: CAISEGGSGNTIYF
CDR3nt: TGTGCCATCAGTGAGGGGGGCTCTGGAAACACCATATATTTT

abundance: -
v_gene: TRBV12-3/TRBV12-4
j_gene: TRBJ1-2
d_gene: TRBD1
CDR3aa: CASSLAGGSYGYTF
CDR3nt: TGTGCCAGCAGTTTGGCAGGGGGGTCCTATGGCTACACCTTC

abundance: -
v_gene: TRBV15
j_gene: TRBJ2-7
d_gene: TRBD1
CDR3aa: CATSRVLGTGSYEQYF
CDR3nt: TGTGCCACCAGCAGAGTATTGGGGACAGGGTCCTACGAGCAGTACTTC

abundance: -
v_gene: TRBV13
j_gene: TRBJ2-3
d_gene: TRBD2
CDR3aa: CASSLVLAGASTDTQYF
CDR3nt: TGTGCCAGCAGCTTAGTACTAGCGGGGGCTTCCACAGATACGCAGTATTTT

abundance: many
v_gene: TRBV2
j_gene: TRBJ1-1
d_gene: -
CDR3aa: CASILPIGENTEAFF
CDR3nt: TGTGCCAGCATCCTCCCGATAGGGGAAAACACTGAAGCTTTCTTT

abundance: many
v_gene: TRBV7-8
j_gene: TRBJ2-7
d_gene: -
CDR3aa: CASSLGGLRAYEQYF
CDR3nt: TGTGCCAGCAGCTTAGGAGGCCTGCGAGCCTACGAGCAGTACTTC

abundance: -
v_gene: TRBV20-1
j_gene: TRBJ2-2
d_gene: -
CDR3aa: CSASPHGANTGELFF
CDR3nt: TGCAGTGCTAGTCCCCACGGGGCGAACACCGGGGAGCTGTTTTTT

abundance: -
v_gene: TRBV7-9
j_gene: TRBJ2-7
d_gene: TRBD1
CDR3aa: CASSLGQGAHEQYF
CDR3nt: TGTGCCAGCAGCTTGGGACAGGGGGCGCACGAGCAGTACTTC

abundance: many
v_gene: TRBV14
j_gene: TRBJ2-5
d_gene: -
CDR3aa: CASSQDMVGTQYF
CDR3nt: TGTGCCAGCAGCCAAGATATGGTTGGGACCCAGTACTTC

abundance: once
v_gene: TRBV25-1
j_gene: TRBJ2-1
d_gene: TRBD2
CDR3aa: CASSLPLAGHNEQFF
CDR3nt: TGTGCCAGCAGTTTACCACTAGCGGGCCACAATGAGCAGTTCTTC

abundance: many
v_gene: TRBV11-3
j_gene: TRBJ1-1
d_gene: -
CDR3aa: CATTREGEAFF
CDR3nt: TGTGCCACCACGAGGGAGGGAGAAGCTTTCTTT